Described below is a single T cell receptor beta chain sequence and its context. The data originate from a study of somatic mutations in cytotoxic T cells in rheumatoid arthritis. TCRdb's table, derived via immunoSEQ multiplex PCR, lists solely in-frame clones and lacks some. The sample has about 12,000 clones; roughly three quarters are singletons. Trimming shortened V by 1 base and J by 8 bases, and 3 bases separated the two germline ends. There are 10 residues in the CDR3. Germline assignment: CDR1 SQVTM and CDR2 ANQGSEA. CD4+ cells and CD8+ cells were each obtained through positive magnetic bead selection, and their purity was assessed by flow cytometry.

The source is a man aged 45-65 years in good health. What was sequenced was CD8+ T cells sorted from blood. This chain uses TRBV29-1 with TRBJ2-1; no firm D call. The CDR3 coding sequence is TGCAGCGTTGAAGGGGATGAGCAGTTCTTC. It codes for CSVEGDEQFF.